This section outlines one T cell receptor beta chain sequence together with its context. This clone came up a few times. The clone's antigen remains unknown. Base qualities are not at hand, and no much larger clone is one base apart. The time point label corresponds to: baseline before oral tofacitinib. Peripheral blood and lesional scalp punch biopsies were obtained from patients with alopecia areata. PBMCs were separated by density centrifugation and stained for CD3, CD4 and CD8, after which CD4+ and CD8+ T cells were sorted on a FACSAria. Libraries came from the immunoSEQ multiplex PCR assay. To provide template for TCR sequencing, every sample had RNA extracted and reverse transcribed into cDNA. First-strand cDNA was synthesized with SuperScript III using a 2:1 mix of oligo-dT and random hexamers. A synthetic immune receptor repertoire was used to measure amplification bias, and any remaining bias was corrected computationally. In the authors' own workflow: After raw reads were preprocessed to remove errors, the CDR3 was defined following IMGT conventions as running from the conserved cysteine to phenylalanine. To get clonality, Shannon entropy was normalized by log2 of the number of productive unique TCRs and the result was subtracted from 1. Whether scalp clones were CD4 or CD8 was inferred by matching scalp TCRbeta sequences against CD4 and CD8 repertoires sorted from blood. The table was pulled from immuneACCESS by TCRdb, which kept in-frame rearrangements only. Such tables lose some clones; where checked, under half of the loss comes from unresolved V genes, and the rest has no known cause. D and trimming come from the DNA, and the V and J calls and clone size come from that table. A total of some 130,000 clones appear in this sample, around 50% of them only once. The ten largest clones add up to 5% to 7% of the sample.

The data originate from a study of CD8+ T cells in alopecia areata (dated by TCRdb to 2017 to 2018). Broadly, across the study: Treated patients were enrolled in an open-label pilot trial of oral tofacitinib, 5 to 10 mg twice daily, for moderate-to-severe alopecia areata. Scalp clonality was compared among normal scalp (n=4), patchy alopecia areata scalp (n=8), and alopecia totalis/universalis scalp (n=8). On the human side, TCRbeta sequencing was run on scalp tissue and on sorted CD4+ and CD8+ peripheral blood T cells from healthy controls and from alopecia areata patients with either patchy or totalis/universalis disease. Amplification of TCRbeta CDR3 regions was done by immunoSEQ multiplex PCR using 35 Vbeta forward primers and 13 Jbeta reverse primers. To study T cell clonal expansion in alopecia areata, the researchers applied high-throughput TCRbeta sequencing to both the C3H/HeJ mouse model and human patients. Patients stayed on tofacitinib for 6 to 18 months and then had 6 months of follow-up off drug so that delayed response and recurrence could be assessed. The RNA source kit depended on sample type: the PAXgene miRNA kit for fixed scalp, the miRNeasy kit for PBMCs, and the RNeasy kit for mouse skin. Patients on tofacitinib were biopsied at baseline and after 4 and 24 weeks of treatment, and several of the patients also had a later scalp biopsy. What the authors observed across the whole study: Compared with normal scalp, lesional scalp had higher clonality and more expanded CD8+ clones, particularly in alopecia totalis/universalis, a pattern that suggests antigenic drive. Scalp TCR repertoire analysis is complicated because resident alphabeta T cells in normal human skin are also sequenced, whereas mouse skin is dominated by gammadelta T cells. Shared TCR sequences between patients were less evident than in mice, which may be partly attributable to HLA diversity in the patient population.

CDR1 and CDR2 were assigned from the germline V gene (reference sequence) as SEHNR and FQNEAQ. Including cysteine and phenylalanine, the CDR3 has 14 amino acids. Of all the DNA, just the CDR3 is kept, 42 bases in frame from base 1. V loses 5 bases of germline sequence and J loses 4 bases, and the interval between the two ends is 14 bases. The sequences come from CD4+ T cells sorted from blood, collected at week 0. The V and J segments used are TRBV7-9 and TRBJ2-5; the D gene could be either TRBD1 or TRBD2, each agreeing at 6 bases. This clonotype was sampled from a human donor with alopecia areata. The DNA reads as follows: TGTGCCAGCAGCAAACCGGGGGCAGGAGAGACCCAGTACTTC. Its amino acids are CASSKPGAGETQYF. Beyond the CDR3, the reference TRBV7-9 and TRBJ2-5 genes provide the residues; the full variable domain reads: DTGVSQNPRHKITKRGQNVTFRCDPISEHNRLYWYRQTLGQGPEFLTYFQNEAQLEKSRLLSDRFSAERPKGSFSTLEIQRTEQGDSAMYLCASSKPGAGETQYFGPGTRLLVL.